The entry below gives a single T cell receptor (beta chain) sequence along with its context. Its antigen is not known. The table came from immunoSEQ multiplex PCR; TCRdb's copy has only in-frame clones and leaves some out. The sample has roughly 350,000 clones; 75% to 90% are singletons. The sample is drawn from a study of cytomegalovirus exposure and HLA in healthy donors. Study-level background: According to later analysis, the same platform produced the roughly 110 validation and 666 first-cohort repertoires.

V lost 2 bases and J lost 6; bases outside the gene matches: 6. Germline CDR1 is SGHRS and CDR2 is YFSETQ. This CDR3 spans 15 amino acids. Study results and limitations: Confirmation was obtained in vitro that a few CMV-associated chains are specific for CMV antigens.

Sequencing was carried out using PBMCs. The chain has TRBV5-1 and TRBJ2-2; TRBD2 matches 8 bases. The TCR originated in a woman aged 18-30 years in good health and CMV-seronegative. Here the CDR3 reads CASSLAGVRSGELFF. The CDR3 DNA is TGCGCCAGCAGCTTAGCGGGAGTTCGGTCCGGGGAGCTGTTTTTT.